This TCR beta chain was identified in a study of blood T cells in healthy people across ages. The CDR3 loop spans 15 amino acids. CDR1 is LGHDT, CDR2 YNNKEL, per germline (reference sequence). Between the trimmed V and J ends, which lost 1 base and 2 bases, there was a span of 6 bases. A second PCR, run for roughly 7 to 11 cycles, used a sample-barcoded 5' primer plus a J-beta primer mix. Using its own MiXCR run on the 5' RACE reads, TCRdb lists one record per CDR3 protein. The table records roughly 930,000 distinct CDR3 sequences, around 48% of them present only once. This clonotype originated in a man under 40 in good health. The material sequenced was blood. The chain has TRBV3-1 and TRBJ2-6; no clear D. The CDR3 reads CASSQARAGANVLTF. In DNA form, the CDR3 reads TGTGCCAGCAGCCAAGCTCGGGCTGGGGCCAACGTCCTGACTTTC.